This T cell receptor beta chain was captured in a study of beta chain features in type 1 diabetes. Study-wide results and caveats: PCR might favor shorter templates, equally in patients and controls. Possibly, sequencing cDNA over-represented cells that had high TCR expression levels.

Trimming stripped 0 bases from V and 8 bases from J, with 18 bases between. CDR1 is SGDLS, CDR2 YYNGEE, per germline. This CDR3 has 15 amino acids. This clone was seen more than once but under ten times. The antigen remains undetermined. What was sequenced were expressed TCRB transcripts, since all of the isolated RNA had been reverse transcribed. Assay used: immunoSEQ multiplex PCR; TCRdb lists only in-frame clones, some missing. Among about 150,000 clones listed, around 10% were seen once. Sequenced sample: central memory CD4+ T cells from blood. This chain connects TRBV9 to TRBJ2-7; tentatively, D is TRBD2 (5 bases). The receptor's source is a man aged 18 to 30 in good health. The CDR3 nucleotides are TGTGCCAGCAGCGTAGTTTCGGTACCAGCGGAAAAGCAGTACTTC. As protein: CASSVVSVPAEKQYF.